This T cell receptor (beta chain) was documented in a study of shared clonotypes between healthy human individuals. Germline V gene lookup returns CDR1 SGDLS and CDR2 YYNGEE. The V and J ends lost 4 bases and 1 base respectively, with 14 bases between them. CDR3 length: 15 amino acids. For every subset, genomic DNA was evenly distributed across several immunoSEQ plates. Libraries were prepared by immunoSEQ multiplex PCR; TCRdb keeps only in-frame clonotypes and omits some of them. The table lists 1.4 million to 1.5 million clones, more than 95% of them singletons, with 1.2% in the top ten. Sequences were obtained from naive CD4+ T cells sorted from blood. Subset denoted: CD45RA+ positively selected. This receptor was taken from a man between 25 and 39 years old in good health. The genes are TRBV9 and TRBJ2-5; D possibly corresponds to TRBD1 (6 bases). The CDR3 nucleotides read TGTGCCAGCAGCTCCCGGACAGCCCGCCAAGAGACCCAGTACTTC. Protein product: CASSSRTARQETQYF.